The 15 T cell receptor beta chains listed next were all sequenced from one sample in a study of beta chain features in type 1 diabetes (dated by TCRdb to the late 2010s). The library was made by the immunoSEQ multiplex PCR assay. The High Capacity cDNA Reverse Transcription Kit was used to reverse transcribe all of the isolated RNA, meaning that expressed TCRB transcripts were what got sequenced. Entries here come from immuneACCESS through TCRdb and include only in-frame sequences with V and J called. Some clones fail to appear in such tables; in the studies checked, an unresolved V gene covers under half of the shortfall, and the cause of the remainder is unknown. The sample table holds roughly 290,000 clones, of which approximately 8% were seen once. The top ten clones comprise roughly 1% of the sample. Input material: central memory CD4+ T cells from blood. These receptors were collected from a woman under 30 in good health.

This clone was observed a handful of times. This chain connects TRBV6-5 to TRBJ2-3; perhaps TRBD1 as D (5 bases). Germline values: CDR1 MNHEY, CDR2 SVGAGI. The CDR3 loop spans 16 amino acids. Trimming removed 0 bases at V and 0 bases at J, with 10 bases between. The CDR3 bases are TGTGCCAGCAGTTACTCGACAGCCTCTAGCACAGATACGCAGTATTTT. Residues: CASSYSTASSTDTQYF.

CDR3 loop: CASRRTSGGYEQYV. Here the CDR3 DNA reads TGTGCCAGCCGCCGGACTAGCGGGGGCTACGAGCAGTACGTC. The chain has TRBV10-3 and TRBJ2-7; 13 bases align to TRBD2. CDR1 and CDR2 (germline): ENHRY, SYGVKD. This CDR3 is 14 amino acids long. V dropped 10 bases and J dropped 3; count of bases not matched to a gene: 6.

The table lists this clone with a few counts. The identical CDR3 is also encoded by other nucleotide sequences in the sample. V gene TRBV2 combines with J gene TRBJ2-7, with 7 nucleotides matching TRBD1. V was pared by 4 bases and J by 3 bases, with 3 bases of the junction left unmatched. CDR1 and CDR2 (germline): SNHLY, FYNNEI. The CDR3 runs 13 residues. The CDR3 region has the DNA TGTGCCAGCAGTGGGACAGGAAACTACGAGCAGTACTTC. Protein: CASSGTGNYEQYF.

This clone was found a few times. The chain links TRBV30 to TRBJ2-7, with D perhaps being TRBD1 or TRBD2 (5 bases each). V lost 3 bases and J 5 bases, leaving 17 bases between the germline ends. The CDR3 totals 14 residues. Germline lookup yields CDR1 GTSNPN and CDR2 SVGIG (reference sequence). The CDR3: CAWSLGTVYNEQYF. Written as DNA, the CDR3 is TGTGCCTGGAGCCTAGGGACCGTGTACAACGAGCAGTACTTC.

The rearrangement joins TRBV4-2 to TRBJ2-3; D gene ambiguous. The CDR3 sequence is 13 residues long. Germline CDR1 reads LGHNA; CDR2 reads YNFKEQ. Trimming removed 4 bases from V and 2 bases from J, with 7 bases in between. The CDR3 coding sequence is TGTGCCAGCAGCCGTCGGTACACAGATACGCAGTATTTT. Its protein product is CASSRRYTDTQYF.

Only a few counts were recorded for this clone. This same CDR3 is encoded by further DNA sequences in the sample. The genes are TRBV18 and TRBJ2-1; 10 bases align to TRBD2. J gave up 5 bases and V 3 bases, and 4 bases lay outside the gene matches. The CDR3 runs 15 residues. Germline loops: CDR1 KGHSH, CDR2 LQKENI. The CDR3 is CASSPLAGANNEQFF. CDR3 in DNA: TGTGCCAGCTCACCCCTAGCGGGGGCCAACAATGAGCAGTTCTTC.

Concerning this clone itself: Since a much larger clone is just one base distant, this may be a read error. J is TRBJ1-5 and V is TRBV11-3; 7 bases line up with TRBD1. The CDR3 loop spans 15 amino acids. J lost 4 bases, V lost 1 base, and 4 bases had no gene match. The V gene's germline CDR1 is SGHNT and CDR2 YENEEA. The CDR3 here is CASSLGGQPNQPQHF. The CDR3, as DNA: TGTGCCAGCAGCTTAGGGGGACAGCCTAATCAGCCCCAGCATTTT. Drawing the rest from reference TRBV11-3 and TRBJ1-5, the complete variable domain is EAGVVQSPRYKIIEKKQPVAFWCNPISGHNTLYWYLQNLGQGPELLIRYENEEAVDDSQLPKDRFSAERLKGVDSTLKIQPAELGDSAVYLCASSLGGQPNQPQHFGDGTRLSIL.

This clone was detected ten times or more. V is TRBV29-1 and J is TRBJ1-2, with D tentatively TRBD1 (5 bases). Germline CDR1 SQVTM, CDR2 ANQGSEA. The V end was cut by 3 bases, the J end by 4 bases, with 24 bases between. The CDR3 extends over 17 amino acids. The CDR3 DNA is TGCAGCGTTGATCTAAGCCGCGACAGCCAACTAGGCTATGGCTACACCTTC. This sequence encodes CSVDLSRDSQLGYGYTF.

The chain uses TRBV7-2 and TRBJ2-3, with 9 bases lining up with TRBD2. The CDR3 consists of 12 residues. The ends lost 2 bases at V and 11 bases at J; junction bases unmatched: 2. Germline V gene lookup returns CDR1 SGHTA and CDR2 FQGNSA. CDR3 nucleotides: TGTGCCAGCAGCTTATCGCGGGAGGGGCAGTATTTT. Its translation: CASSLSREGQYF.

The V and J genes are TRBV7-9 and TRBJ2-7; D possibly corresponds to TRBD2 (5 bases). Trimming shortened V by 8 bases and J by 2 bases, and 10 bases separated the two germline ends. CDR1 SEHNR and CDR2 FQNEAQ come from the germline V gene (reference sequence). This CDR3 has 12 amino acids. The DNA for the CDR3 is TGTGCCAGCGGAGGCGTAGCCTACGAGCAGTACTTC. Translating gives CASGGVAYEQYF.

About this clone itself: Additional DNA sequences in this sample encode the identical CDR3. This chain links TRBV4-1 with TRBJ2-7; D perhaps matches TRBD2 (6 bases). The CDR3 has 14 residues. CDR1 MGHRA and CDR2 YSYEKL come from the germline V gene. The germline V and J ends were trimmed by 4 bases and 3 bases, with 13 bases remaining between them. The CDR3 is CASSLRDSSYEQYF. CDR3 bases: TGCGCCAGCAGCCTTCGGGACTCCAGCTACGAGCAGTACTTC.

Only a few counts were recorded for this clone. V gene TRBV7-9 combines with J gene TRBJ2-3; D perhaps matches TRBD1 (7 bases). Trimming removed 3 bases at V and 5 bases at J, with 12 bases between. This CDR3 has 14 residues. CDR1 SEHNR and CDR2 FQNEAQ come from the germline V gene (reference sequence). The CDR3 sequence is CASSFRGDRDTQYF. Here the CDR3 DNA reads TGTGCCAGCAGCTTCAGGGGGGACCGAGATACGCAGTATTTT.

This rearrangement joins TRBV7-3 to TRBJ2-1; 13 bases match TRBD2. CDR3 length equals 17 residues. Per the germline V gene, CDR1 is SGHTA and CDR2 is FQGTGA. Losses at the gene ends were 2 bases for V and 8 bases for J; bases not matched to a gene: 9. The CDR3 reads CASSLVGGLAGVHEQFF. DNA for the CDR3: TGTGCCAGCAGCTTAGTCGGCGGACTAGCGGGAGTGCATGAGCAGTTCTTC.

Worth noting for this clone: This CDR3 is also generated by other DNA sequences in the sample. The chain combines TRBV2 with TRBJ2-3; D is uncertain. This CDR3 has 12 amino acids. V lost 5 bases to trimming and J lost 3 bases, with 6 bases between them. From germline, CDR1 is SNHLY and CDR2 FYNNEI. CDR3 sequence reads: CASSWGTDTQYF. The CDR3 DNA is TGTGCCAGCAGTTGGGGTACAGATACGCAGTATTTT.

V is TRBV18 and J is TRBJ2-7; 7 bases are a match to TRBD1. CDR1 is KGHSH and CDR2 is LQKENI in the germline V gene. V shed 3 bases, J shed 1 base, and the junction held 6 bases outside the gene matches. The length of the CDR3 is 15 residues. CDR3 DNA sequence: TGTGCCAGCTCACCCGGGACAGTAAGATCCTACGAGCAGTACTTC. This encodes CASSPGTVRSYEQYF.